This T cell receptor (beta chain) was recovered during a study of beta chain features in type 1 diabetes. Study-level points and caveats: The study found that naive, central memory and Treg TCRB repertoires appeared more similar in patients than in healthy donors. Among patients with Type 1 diabetes, TCRB CDR3s were moderately but significantly shorter in every one of the four CD4+ subsets.

With regard to this clone: What it binds is unknown.

The CDR3 contains 16 residues. Germline assignment: CDR1 SGHTA and CDR2 FQGNSA. The V end was cut by 3 bases, the J end by 3 bases, with 17 bases between. Of the isolated RNA, all was reverse transcribed, and so the sequenced material was expressed TCRB transcripts. Libraries were prepared by immunoSEQ multiplex PCR; TCRdb keeps only in-frame clonotypes and omits some of them. Altogether some 900,000 clones are present, about a sixth being singletons, with the ten largest covering roughly 0.025%. By way of CD45RO/CCR7/CD25/CD127/CD95/CD27, the CD4+ regulatory, stem cell-like memory, central memory and naive cells were sorted.

The specimen sequenced was naive CD4+ T cells from blood. This TCR derives from a woman in her late teens or twenties in good health. The chain joins TRBV7-2 to TRBJ1-2, with a possible D match to TRBD1 (5 bases). CDR3 protein: CASSLGGRGPDYGYTF. The CDR3 bases are TGTGCCAGCAGCTTGGGAGGGAGGGGACCGGACTATGGCTACACCTTC.